Detailed here is one TCR beta chain. The protocol was immunoSEQ multiplex PCR, while the TCRdb copy is restricted to in-frame clones and leaves out a portion. The table shows hundreds of thousands of clones, with 70% occurring only once. This sample is part of a study of cytotoxic CD8 clonotypes in ibrutinib-treated CLL. Study-wide background: Within the patient group, eleven to twelve were relapsed/refractory and some 14 treatment-naive, and about 18 were IGHV unmutated.

Germline assignment: CDR1 LNHDA and CDR2 SQIVND (reference sequence). The CDR3 sequence is 14 residues long. V lost 3 bases, J lost 0 bases, and 8 bases lay in between. This TCR was sampled from a human donor with chronic lymphocytic leukemia. The chain carries TRBV19 and TRBJ1-1; D gene unclear. Sample: PBMCs, taken after 24 months of ibrutinib treatment. DNA for the CDR3: TGTGCCAGTAGTATTACACCTATGAACACTGAAGCTTTCTTT. Its protein is CASSITPMNTEAFF.